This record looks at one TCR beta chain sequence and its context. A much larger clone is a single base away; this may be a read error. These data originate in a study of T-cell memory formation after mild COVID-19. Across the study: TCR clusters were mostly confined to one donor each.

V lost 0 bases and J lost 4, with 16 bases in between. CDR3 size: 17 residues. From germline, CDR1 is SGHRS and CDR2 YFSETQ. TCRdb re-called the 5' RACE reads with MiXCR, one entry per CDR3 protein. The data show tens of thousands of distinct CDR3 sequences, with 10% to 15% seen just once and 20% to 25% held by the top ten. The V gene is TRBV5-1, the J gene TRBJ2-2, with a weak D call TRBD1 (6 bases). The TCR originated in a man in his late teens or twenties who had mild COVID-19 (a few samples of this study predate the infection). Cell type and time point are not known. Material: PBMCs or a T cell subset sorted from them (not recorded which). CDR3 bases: TGCGCCAGCAGCTTGGCCAGCGTGGGGGCCGTCACCGGGGAGCTGTTTTTT. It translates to CASSLASVGAVTGELFF.